This TCR beta chain was sequenced during a study of metastatic and nonmetastatic thyroid tumors. Looking at the study overall: Thyroid patients, malignant and benign, had repertoires compared across blood and tumor or nodule tissue. Study findings and constraints: As reported, TCR beta diversity in blood and tumor was significantly higher in malignant thyroid tumors than in benign nodules.

Ahead of thyroid surgery, no patient had received treatment of any kind. In the authors' methods: The authors used CDR3 differences across clinicopathological groups to build a distant-metastasis classifier for papillary thyroid cancer. TCRdb reassembled clones from the PCR reads with MiXCR. Here the V and J calls rest on TCRdb's processing, not on the authors' analysis. The data hold about 13,000 clones, with about 23% observed a single time. This clone was counted many times. Antigen specificity is unknown. The germline V gene has CDR1 SGHRS and CDR2 YFSETQ. The CDR3 spans 14 residues. J lost 9 bases, V lost 4 bases, and 3 bases had no gene match.

Sequenced: blood. V usage is TRBV5-1 and J usage is TRBJ1-6, with 11 bases identical to TRBD1. The sequence was obtained from a female donor with papillary thyroid cancer or a benign thyroid nodule (not recorded which). Some clones in this sample may be carry-over from other donors' samples. CDR3 sequence: CASSPGQGASPLHF. Written as DNA, the CDR3 is TGCGCCAGCAGCCCCGGACAGGGGGCTTCACCCCTCCACTTT.